The 27 T cell receptor beta chains presented below share a single source sample, sequenced in a study of cytomegalovirus exposure and HLA in healthy donors. This PCR relied on a set of 60 Vbeta primers and 13 Jbeta primers. Method: immunoSEQ multiplex PCR; TCRdb's copy keeps in-frame clones and lacks some. The sample features about 54,000 clones, with approximately 7% in its top ten. Material: PBMCs. Receptors were obtained from a woman aged 40 to 49 in good health and CMV-seronegative.

The chain uses TRBV19 and TRBJ1-6, with 10 bases fitting TRBD1. The trim removed 5 bases at V and 5 bases at J, leaving 0 bases unmatched. Germline CDR1 is LNHDA and CDR2 is SQIVND (reference sequence). The CDR3 consists of 14 residues. CDR3 DNA sequence: TGTGCCAGTAGTGGACAGGGGGATAATTCACCCCTCCACTTT. Translating it yields CASSGQGDNSPLHF.

V usage is TRBV28 and J usage is TRBJ2-2, with 9 nucleotides matching TRBD1. V was clipped by 4 bases and J by 7 bases; unmatched bases: 4. The CDR3 sequence is 14 residues long. CDR1 is MDHEN and CDR2 is SYDVKM in the germline V gene. The CDR3 region is CASSSGTGNGELFF. CDR3 DNA: TGTGCCAGCAGTTCCGGGACAGGGAACGGGGAGCTGTTTTTT.

CDR3: CASSLEGGVTEAFF. The CDR3 region has the DNA TGTGCCAGCAGCTTAGAGGGAGGAGTTACTGAAGCTTTCTTT. The J gene is TRBJ1-1, the V gene TRBV11-2, with no clear D. The CDR3 is 14 amino acids. Germline V gene sequence: CDR1 SGHAT, CDR2 FQNNGV. V lost 0 bases and J lost 5, with 10 bases in between. Supplemented by reference TRBV11-2 and TRBJ1-1, the full variable domain reads EAGVAQSPRYKIIEKRQSVAFWCNPISGHATLYWYQQILGQGPKLLIQFQNNGVVDDSQLPKDRFSAERLKGVDSTLKIQPAKLEDSAVYLCASSLEGGVTEAFFGQGTRLTVV.

The chain is built from TRBV19 and TRBJ2-3, with 10 positions matching TRBD2. The CDR3 runs 16 residues. Germline V CDR1 and CDR2: LNHDA, SQIVND (reference sequence). Trimming took 5 bases from V and 4 from J; bases not matched to a gene: 9. CDR3 sequence reads: CASSVAGAGGSDTQYF. The CDR3 DNA reads as TGTGCCAGTAGTGTCGCCGGAGCGGGGGGGTCAGATACGCAGTATTTT.

This sequence joins TRBV28 and TRBJ1-5, with 7 nucleotides matching TRBD1. In germline, CDR1 is MDHEN, CDR2 SYDVKM. The CDR3 has 16 amino acids. The V segment lost 4 bases and the J segment 5 bases; nucleotides outside the gene matches: 11. The DNA for the CDR3 is TGTGCCAGCAGTTCCCCCATCACAGGGGACGATCAGCCCCAGCATTTT. As protein: CASSSPITGDDQPQHF. The full variable domain, in which reference TRBV28 and TRBJ1-5 provide the parts outside the CDR3, is DVKVTQSSRYLVKRTGEKVFLECVQDMDHENMFWYRQDPGLGLRLIYFSYDVKMKEKGDIPEGYSVSREKKERFSLILESASTNQTSMYLCASSSPITGDDQPQHFGDGTRLSIL.

The V and J genes are TRBV6-1 and TRBJ2-1, with TRBD2 identical over 11 bases. V lost 10 bases and J lost 8; bases outside the gene matches: 10. Germline V lookup: CDR1 MNHNS, CDR2 SASEGT. The CDR3 loop spans 14 amino acids. The CDR3 bases are TGTGCCACCAAACTGCTGACTAGCGGGGATGAGCAGTTCTTC. Encoded protein: CATKLLTSGDEQFF.

V is TRBV27 and J is TRBJ1-6, with D uncertain. CDR3 length: 16 amino acids. CDR1 and CDR2 from the germline V gene are MNHEY and SMNVEV (reference sequence). V gave up 3 bases and J gave up 2 bases, with 11 bases separating them. The CDR3 loop reads CASSLVPPTYNSPLHF. The CDR3 coding sequence is TGTGCCAGCAGTTTGGTGCCTCCTACCTATAATTCACCCCTCCACTTT.

The CDR3 loop is CASSFVSNQPQHF. CDR3 nucleotides: TGTGCCAGCAGCTTCGTTAGCAATCAGCCCCAGCATTTT. The gene calls are TRBV7-2 and TRBJ1-5; D gene ambiguous. Germline V gene lookup returns CDR1 SGHTA and CDR2 FQGNSA. The CDR3 loop spans 13 amino acids. Trimming shortened V by 3 bases and J by 0 bases, and 3 bases separated the two germline ends.

The gene calls are TRBV10-3 and TRBJ2-5; a possible D gene is TRBD1 (5 bases). The CDR3 has 14 residues. From germline, CDR1 is ENHRY and CDR2 SYGVKD. Between the trimmed V and J ends, which lost 6 bases and 3 bases, there was a span of 14 bases. DNA for the CDR3: TGTGCCATCAGCCCGAATAGGGGCGAAGAGACCCAGTACTTC. Translating gives CAISPNRGEETQYF.

This chain links TRBV30 with TRBJ1-2; the match to TRBD1 covers 8 bases. CDR1 is GTSNPN and CDR2 is SVGIG in the germline V gene (reference sequence). This CDR3 is built from 12 residues. J was trimmed by 8 bases and V by 2 bases; bases with no gene match: 4. DNA of the CDR3: TGTGCCTGGAGTCTACAGGGGGGAGGCTACACCTTC. Its protein is CAWSLQGGGYTF.

The chain recombines TRBV30 with TRBJ1-2, with TRBD1 as a possible D gene (6 bases). V lost 2 bases and J lost 3, with 16 bases in between. Germline CDR1 and CDR2: GTSNPN and SVGIG (reference sequence). CDR3 length: 15 amino acids. The CDR3 loop reads CAWSSPPSGDYGYTF. The CDR3 DNA follows: TGTGCCTGGAGTTCCCCTCCGTCAGGGGACTATGGCTACACCTTC. Full variable domain (rest looked up from reference TRBV30 and TRBJ1-2): SQTIHQWPATLVQPVGSPLSLECTVEGTSNPNLYWYRQAAGRGLQLLFYSVGIGQISSEVPQNLSASRPQDRQFILSSKKLLLSDSGFYLCAWSSPPSGDYGYTFGSGTRLTVV.

The J gene is TRBJ2-1, the V gene TRBV6-6, with D maybe TRBD1 (6 bases). V was shortened by 4 bases and J by 5 bases, with 18 bases between the two germline ends. The CDR3 is 16 amino acids. The V gene's germline CDR1 is MNHNY and CDR2 SVGAGI (reference sequence). CDR3 bases: TGTGCCAGCAGTTCCCAGCGAGTAAGGGACAACAATGAGCAGTTCTTC. Translation gives CASSSQRVRDNNEQFF.

The rearrangement joins TRBV21-1 to TRBJ1-2. TRBV21-1 is a listed pseudogene. This CDR3 contains 8 residues. The CDR3 loop is CASRGYTF. DNA of the CDR3: TGTGCCAGCCGGGGCTACACCTTC.

The chain links TRBV29-1 to TRBJ1-6; 7 bases line up with TRBD1. The V segment lost 4 bases and the J segment 9 bases; nucleotides outside the gene matches: 9. From germline, CDR1 is SQVTM and CDR2 ANQGSEA. The CDR3 loop spans 14 amino acids. This chain's CDR3 is CSVATGSSGSPLHF. CDR3 DNA sequence: TGCAGCGTTGCGACAGGGTCGAGCGGTTCACCCCTCCACTTT.

The V gene is TRBV7-2, the J gene TRBJ2-7, with D possibly being TRBD2 (7 bases). Germline V gives CDR1 SGHTA, CDR2 FQGNSA. This CDR3 has 12 amino acids. The V end lost 6 bases, the J end lost 6 bases, and 12 bases lay between the germline ends. CDR3 region: CASRLGGPEQYF. The CDR3 DNA is TGTGCCAGCAGACTGGGGGGGCCCGAGCAGTACTTC.

The chain links TRBV6-5 to TRBJ2-2; D is ambiguous. This CDR3 region has 15 residues. Germline assignment: CDR1 MNHEY and CDR2 SVGAGI. V dropped 4 bases and J dropped 6 bases, with 15 bases sitting between them. The CDR3: CASSLSPGRAGELFF. For the CDR3, the DNA is TGTGCCAGCAGTTTAAGTCCCGGTCGCGCCGGGGAGCTGTTTTTT.

The chain combines TRBV19 with TRBJ1-2, with D tentatively TRBD1 (6 bases). Germline CDR1 LNHDA, CDR2 SQIVND (reference sequence). Trimming removed 4 bases at V and 3 bases at J, with 15 bases between. The CDR3 covers 15 residues. The CDR3 region is CASSTTGGADYGYTF. As DNA, the CDR3 is TGTGCCAGTAGTACTACTGGGGGCGCGGACTATGGCTACACCTTC. The complete variable domain, with remaining parts taken from reference TRBV19 and TRBJ1-2, reads DGGITQSPKYLFRKEGQNVTLSCEQNLNHDAMYWYRQDPGQGLRLIYYSQIVNDFQKGDIAEGYSVSREKKESFPLTVTSAQKNPTAFYLCASSTTGGADYGYTFGSGTRLTVV.

The chain combines TRBV2 with TRBJ2-7, with 7 nucleotides matching TRBD1. The CDR3 totals 12 residues. With V trimmed by 7 bases and J by 4 bases, 4 bases remained unmatched. CDR1 SNHLY and CDR2 FYNNEI come from the germline V gene. DNA for the CDR3: TGTGCCAGCAATTCACAGGGGTACGAGCAGTACTTC. This sequence encodes CASNSQGYEQYF.

The chain combines TRBV7-6 with TRBJ2-5; D is possibly TRBD1 (6 bases). Trimming stripped 3 bases from V and 1 base from J, with 12 bases between. Germline V gives CDR1 SGHVS, CDR2 FNYEAQ. CDR3 length: 15 residues. The CDR3 nucleotides are TGTGCCAGCAGCTTTCTCAGGGGACCCCAAGAGACCCAGTACTTC. Amino acids: CASSFLRGPQETQYF.

The chain carries TRBV30 and TRBJ2-4; D is unclear. V lost 2 bases and J 5 bases, leaving 7 bases between the germline ends. The CDR3 extends over 12 amino acids. From germline, CDR1 is GTSNPN and CDR2 SVGIG (reference sequence). The CDR3 loop is CAWSSPQNIQYF. As DNA, the CDR3 is TGTGCCTGGAGTAGCCCTCAAAACATTCAGTACTTC.

Measured by frequency, this clone is medium-sized (0.01 to 0.1%). The chain uses TRBV2 and TRBJ2-5; 9 bases line up with TRBD2. J gave up 2 bases and V 10 bases, and 11 bases lay outside the gene matches. Germline loops: CDR1 SNHLY, CDR2 FYNNEI. The CDR3 covers 15 residues. CDR3 DNA: TGTGCCACAGCACCGAGACTAGCGGATCAAGAGACCCAGTACTTC. Its translation: CATAPRLADQETQYF.

The chain carries TRBV5-1 and TRBJ2-2; D is undetermined. CDR3 length: 15 amino acids. The V end lost 0 bases, the J end lost 1 base, and 7 bases lay between the germline ends. The V gene's germline CDR1 is SGHRS and CDR2 YFSETQ. Here the CDR3 reads CASSLDMMNTGELFF. The CDR3 nucleotides read TGCGCCAGCAGCTTGGACATGATGAACACCGGGGAGCTGTTTTTT.

The gene calls are TRBV7-9 and TRBJ2-7; D might be TRBD2 (5 bases). Germline assignment: CDR1 SEHNR and CDR2 FQNEAQ (reference sequence). The V gene lost 5 bases and the J gene lost 1 base, with 12 bases spanning the gap. The CDR3 runs 14 residues. In DNA, the CDR3 is TGTGCCAGCAGCCGTGGGGAGACGTCCTACGAGCAGTACTTC. Translation: CASSRGETSYEQYF.

The genes are TRBV18 and TRBJ2-2, with TRBD2 identical over 9 bases. This CDR3 contains 16 residues. V lost 1 base and J lost 4; bases outside the gene matches: 4. Germline lookup yields CDR1 KGHSH and CDR2 LQKENI. The CDR3 nucleotides read TGTGCCAGCTCACCACAGACTAGCGGAGGCACCGGGGAGCTGTTTTTT. Its protein product is CASSPQTSGGTGELFF.

The chain employs TRBV7-8 and TRBJ1-5, with D unresolved. The CDR3 has 17 amino acids. Per germline, CDR1 SGHVS and CDR2 FQNEAQ. V lost 1 base and J lost 0, with 13 bases in between. The DNA of the CDR3 is TGTGCCAGCAGCTTAGAGCTGGCAGGTCATAGCAATCAGCCCCAGCATTTT. This sequence encodes CASSLELAGHSNQPQHF.

The chain couples TRBV18 to TRBJ1-4; 8 bases agree with TRBD1. There are 14 residues in the CDR3. The V gene's germline CDR1 is KGHSH and CDR2 LQKENI. Unmatched junction bases numbered 1, after V lost 3 bases and J lost 4 bases. In nucleotides, the CDR3 is TGTGCCAGCTCACCGGGACAGGATAATGAAAAACTGTTTTTT. Its protein product is CASSPGQDNEKLFF.

The chain links TRBV2 to TRBJ1-1; D uncertain. The germline V and J ends were trimmed by 3 bases and 0 bases, with 8 bases remaining between them. Germline assignment: CDR1 SNHLY and CDR2 FYNNEI. The CDR3 is 14 residues long. DNA of the CDR3: TGTGCCAGCAGTGAGTTACAGTTGAACACTGAAGCTTTCTTT. This codes for CASSELQLNTEAFF.